These T cell receptor beta chains were read from a single sample in a study of blood T cell repertoires in COVID-19. The assay was immunoSEQ multiplex PCR, and TCRdb's table has in-frame clones only and misses some. The profile shows around 170,000 clones, approximately 86% of them singletons. The sequenced sample consisted of peripheral blood. The receptors shown here come from a man aged 45-60 years with active or convalescent COVID-19. The CDR3 runs from the conserved cysteine through the conserved F or W. D genes are given only for firm matches. Size tells how often a clone was seen (once, few, many) or the class of an expanded clone, and some rows leave it out.

>TRBV6-2/TRBV6-3|TRBJ1-3|NA|NA
CASSPRRSGNTIYF
TGTGCCAGCAGTCCCCGGAGGTCTGGAAACACCATATATTTT
>TRBV10-3|TRBJ2-1|TRBD2|once
CAIKPGLAGVNEQFF
TGTGCCATCAAACCCGGACTAGCGGGAGTCAATGAGCAGTTCTTC
>TRBV6-2/TRBV6-3|TRBJ1-1|NA|NA
CASSYLEGMNTEAFF
TGTGCCAGCAGTTATTTGGAGGGGATGAACACTGAAGCTTTCTTT
>TRBV5-4|TRBJ2-7|NA|NA
CASSSGLNYEQYF
TGTGCCAGCAGCTCCGGACTAAACTACGAGCAGTACTTC
>TRBV20-1|TRBJ1-2|NA|few
CSARQGYGYTF
TGCAGTGCAAGGCAGGGGTATGGCTACACCTTC
>TRBV24-1|TRBJ1-5|TRBD1|NA
CATSDSQTGGLQPQHF
TGTGCCACCAGTGATTCCCAAACAGGGGGCCTTCAGCCCCAGCATTTT
>TRBV2|TRBJ1-5|TRBD1|NA
CASSFQGEDQPQHF
TGTGCCAGCAGTTTCCAGGGGGAGGATCAGCCCCAGCATTTT
>TRBV2|TRBJ2-3|NA|once
CASSRGPQSADTQYF
TGTGCCAGCAGCAGGGGACCCCAATCGGCAGATACGCAGTATTTT
>TRBV6-2/TRBV6-3|TRBJ2-1|NA|NA
CASSYSRGGAEQFF
TGTGCCAGCAGTTACTCTAGGGGGGGGGCTGAGCAGTTCTTC
>TRBV4-2|TRBJ2-1|TRBD2|NA
CASSQAPGLAGGNEQFF
TGTGCCAGCAGCCAAGCCCCCGGACTAGCGGGAGGCAATGAGCAGTTCTTC
>TRBV24-1|TRBJ1-1|TRBD1|NA
CATSDPGTGKAFF
TGTGCCACCAGTGATCCTGGGACAGGCAAAGCTTTCTTT
>TRBV5-5|TRBJ1-5|TRBD1|NA
CASSLVFTGQGLYSNQPQHF
TGTGCCAGCAGCTTGGTATTCACGGGACAGGGGCTCTATAGCAATCAGCCCCAGCATTTT
>TRBV5-3|TRBJ1-6|NA|NA
CARSPHRANSPLHF
TGTGCCAGAAGCCCTCACAGGGCTAATTCACCCCTCCACTTT
>TRBV19|TRBJ1-6|NA|once
CASSIDAQGEYSPLHF
TGTGCCAGTAGTATAGATGCCCAGGGTGAATATTCACCCCTCCACTTT
>TRBV4-1|TRBJ1-5|NA|few
CASSQEARQGSNQPQHF
TGCGCCAGCAGCCAAGAGGCGAGGCAGGGGAGCAATCAGCCCCAGCATTTT
>TRBV19|TRBJ1-6|NA|NA
CASSPDIGRGSPLHF
TGTGCCAGTAGTCCGGACATCGGGCGGGGATCACCCCTCCACTTT
>TRBV7-2|TRBJ2-7|NA|NA
CASSLDRLSSYEQYF
TGTGCCAGCAGCTTAGACAGGCTCAGCTCCTACGAGCAGTACTTC
>TRBV30|TRBJ1-5|TRBD1|NA
CAWSVSGGGNQPQHF
TGTGCCTGGAGTGTTTCAGGGGGCGGCAATCAGCCCCAGCATTTT
>TRBV7-2|TRBJ2-7|NA|NA
CASSLAGADYEQYF
TGTGCCAGCAGCTTGGCTGGGGCAGATTACGAGCAGTACTTC
>TRBV10-3|TRBJ2-7|NA|once
CASNGGQSYEQYF
TGTGCCTCCAACGGGGGACAGTCCTACGAGCAGTACTTC
>TRBV6-1|TRBJ2-5|TRBD2|NA
CASQVAGTTQETQYF
TGTGCCAGCCAGGTGGCAGGGACTACTCAAGAGACCCAGTACTTC
>TRBV7-3|TRBJ1-1|NA|NA
CASSLTRQGEAFF
TGTGCCAGCAGCTTAACACGTCAGGGTGAAGCTTTCTTT
>TRBV9|TRBJ2-2|TRBD2|NA
CASSAVAGGPTGELFF
TGTGCCAGCAGCGCCGTAGCGGGGGGGCCCACCGGGGAGCTGTTTTTT
>TRBV19|TRBJ1-5|NA|NA
CASSSHMSQHF
TGTGCCAGTAGTTCCCACATGTCCCAGCATTTT
>TRBV10-1|TRBJ2-3|NA|once
CAKRTVGFADTQYF
TGCGCCAAACGGACAGTGGGGTTCGCAGATACGCAGTATTTT